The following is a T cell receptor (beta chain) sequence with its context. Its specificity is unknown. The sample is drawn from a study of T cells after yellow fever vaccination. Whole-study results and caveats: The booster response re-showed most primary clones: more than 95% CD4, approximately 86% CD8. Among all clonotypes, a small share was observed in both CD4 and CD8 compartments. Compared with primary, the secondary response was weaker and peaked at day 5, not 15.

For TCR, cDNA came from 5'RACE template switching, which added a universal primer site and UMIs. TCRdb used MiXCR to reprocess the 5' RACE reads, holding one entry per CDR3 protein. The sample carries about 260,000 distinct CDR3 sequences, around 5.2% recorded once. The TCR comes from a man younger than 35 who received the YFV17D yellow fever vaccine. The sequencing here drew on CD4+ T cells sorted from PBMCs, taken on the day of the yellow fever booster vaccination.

CDR3 DNA: TGTGCCAGCAGCGGCGGACTAGCGGGGGGGAATGAGCAGTTCTTC. It is translated as CASSGGLAGGNEQFF. V and J are TRBV7-2 and TRBJ2-1, with 15 bases matching TRBD2. The CDR3 contains 15 residues. V was clipped by 5 bases and J by 7 bases; unmatched bases: 3. Per the germline V gene, CDR1 is SGHTA and CDR2 is FQGNSA.